What follows are 17 T cell receptor beta chains derived from one specimen sequenced in a study of cytomegalovirus exposure and HLA in healthy donors. The PCR contained 60 Vbeta and 13 Jbeta primers. Here immunoSEQ multiplex PCR was the method, and the copy in TCRdb shows in-frame clones only, minus some. The sample records some 89,000 clones, approximately 72% being singletons. Sequencing used PBMCs. These receptor sequences come from a woman aged 35 to 49 in good health and CMV-seropositive.

V and J are TRBV9 and TRBJ2-1, with D unresolved. With 1 base removed from V and 5 bases from J, the gap between germline ends came to 4 bases. The CDR3 extends over 12 amino acids. Germline values: CDR1 SGDLS, CDR2 YYNGEE. This CDR3 is CASSVQNNEQFF. CDR3 nucleotide sequence: TGTGCCAGCAGCGTACAGAACAATGAGCAGTTCTTC.

This clone was observed a few times. The J gene is TRBJ2-3, the V gene TRBV2; TRBD2 agrees at 11 bases. The V gene's germline CDR1 is SNHLY and CDR2 FYNNEI. V shed 3 bases, J shed 4 bases, and the junction held 12 bases outside the gene matches. The CDR3 is 18 amino acids. CDR3 region: CASSDPFLAGGPADTQYF. The CDR3 nucleotides are TGTGCCAGCAGTGATCCTTTTTTAGCGGGAGGGCCGGCAGATACGCAGTATTTT.

In this sample, this clone turned up a few times. V and J are TRBV30 and TRBJ2-7, with TRBD2 matching 7 bases. The CDR3 totals 14 residues. The germline V gene encodes CDR1 GTSNPN and CDR2 SVGIG (reference sequence). V trimming: 2 bases; J trimming: 3 bases; junction bases outside the gene matches: 7. The CDR3 loop reads CAWSIGLEGYEQYF. The DNA of the CDR3 is TGTGCCTGGAGTATAGGACTAGAAGGCTACGAGCAGTACTTC. The variable domain in full, completed from reference TRBV30 and TRBJ2-7, reads SQTIHQWPATLVQPVGSPLSLECTVEGTSNPNLYWYRQAAGRGLQLLFYSVGIGQISSEVPQNLSASRPQDRQFILSSKKLLLSDSGFYLCAWSIGLEGYEQYFGPGTRLTVT.

The chain uses TRBV6-1 and TRBJ2-6, with D hard to call. This CDR3 is built from 15 residues. Trimming stripped 5 bases from V and 0 bases from J, with 8 bases between. The germline gives CDR1 MNHNS, CDR2 SASEGT. The CDR3 DNA reads as TGTGCCAGCAGTCCCAGAATCTCTGGGGCCAACGTCCTGACTTTC. Translated, it gives CASSPRISGANVLTF.

The chain is built from TRBV7-3 and TRBJ2-1; 13 bases align to TRBD2. Germline CDR1 SGHTA, CDR2 FQGTGA. J gave up 6 bases and V 4 bases, and 3 bases lay outside the gene matches. This CDR3 has 15 amino acids. CDR3: CASSWGLAGSNEQFF. In DNA form, the CDR3 reads TGTGCCAGCAGCTGGGGACTAGCGGGGTCCAATGAGCAGTTCTTC.

V gene TRBV25-1 combines with J gene TRBJ2-7; 8 bases match TRBD1. V shed 8 bases and J 2 bases; nucleotides not matched to a gene: 5. CDR1 is MGHDK and CDR2 is SYGVNS in the germline V gene. The CDR3 runs 13 residues. As DNA, the CDR3 is TGTGCCAGCGAGGGACAGGTCCCCTACGAGCAGTACTTC. It yields the protein CASEGQVPYEQYF.

V and J are TRBV7-6 and TRBJ2-3; the D is unclear. This CDR3 is built from 13 residues. Deletions cut 0 bases from V and 4 bases from J, with 5 bases between. From germline, CDR1 is SGHVS and CDR2 FNYEAQ. CDR3 sequence reads: CASSLAEADTQYF. The CDR3 nucleotides read TGTGCCAGCAGCTTAGCAGAGGCAGATACGCAGTATTTT. The full variable domain, its missing parts supplied by reference TRBV7-6 and TRBJ2-3, is GAGVSQSPRYKVTKRGQDVALRCDPISGHVSLYWYRQALGQGPEFLTYFNYEAQQDKSGLPNDRFSAERPEGSISTLTIQRTEQRDSAMYRCASSLAEADTQYFGPGTRLTVL.

The chain links TRBV7-6 to TRBJ2-7, with 12 bases matching TRBD1. This CDR3 spans 15 amino acids. CDR1 is SGHVS and CDR2 is FNYEAQ in the germline V gene. The V gene end was trimmed by 5 bases and the J gene end by 6 bases; junction bases not matched to a gene: 8. Written as DNA, the CDR3 is TGTGCCAGCAGCCTGCCGGGACAGGGGGCGATCGAGCAGTACTTC. This codes for CASSLPGQGAIEQYF.

V and J are TRBV5-1 and TRBJ1-2; 7 positions agree with TRBD1. From germline, CDR1 is SGHRS and CDR2 YFSETQ. This CDR3 comprises 13 residues. Trimming took 4 bases from V and 8 from J; bases not matched to a gene: 8. The CDR3 loop is CASSLDRDGGYTF. Here the CDR3 DNA reads TGCGCCAGCAGCCTTGACAGGGATGGAGGCTACACCTTC.

V is TRBV19 and J is TRBJ1-2; D remains ambiguous. Germline assignment: CDR1 LNHDA and CDR2 SQIVND (reference sequence). The CDR3 sequence is 14 residues long. Trimming shortened V by 3 bases and J by 3 bases, and 11 bases separated the two germline ends. The CDR3, as DNA: TGTGCCAGTAGTATGCGATTGAGGGACTATGGCTACACCTTC. Translation: CASSMRLRDYGYTF.

This clone appeared a few times. V is TRBV19 and J is TRBJ2-3, with 8 nucleotides matching TRBD1. This CDR3 contains 12 residues. J lost 6 bases, V lost 6 bases, and 2 bases had no gene match. Germline CDR1 and CDR2: LNHDA and SQIVND (reference sequence). CDR3 DNA: TGTGCCAGTAGACAGGGGGAGGATACGCAGTATTTT. Encoded protein: CASRQGEDTQYF.

This clone was observed at least ten times. Within the sample, other DNA sequences also encode this same CDR3. The chain is built from TRBV19 and TRBJ1-1, with a weak D call TRBD1 (6 bases). Germline-derived CDR1 and CDR2 are LNHDA and SQIVND (reference sequence). The CDR3 runs to 14 residues. V was shortened by 4 bases and J by 0 bases, with 9 bases between the two germline ends. CDR3 loop: CASSTGQMNTEAFF. CDR3 coding DNA: TGTGCCAGTAGTACGGGACAAATGAACACTGAAGCTTTCTTT.

The J gene is TRBJ2-5, the V gene TRBV2; TRBD2 aligns across 13 bases. The trim removed 2 bases at V and 5 bases at J, leaving 11 bases unmatched. Germline assignment: CDR1 SNHLY and CDR2 FYNNEI. The CDR3 covers 18 residues. CDR3: CASSERGLAGKRVETQYF. For the CDR3, the DNA is TGTGCCAGCAGTGAAAGGGGACTAGCGGGAAAAAGGGTCGAGACCCAGTACTTC.

J is TRBJ1-1 and V is TRBV5-6; TRBD1 agrees at 8 bases. The CDR3 sequence is 17 residues long. Germline V CDR1 and CDR2: SGHDT, YYEEEE. J was trimmed by 1 base and V by 3 bases; bases with no gene match: 11. CDR3 bases: TGTGCCAGCAGCTCGTTCGCCCCGGGACAGGCGAACACTGAAGCTTTCTTT. Residues: CASSSFAPGQANTEAFF.

The chain uses TRBV25-1 and TRBJ2-7; TRBD2 aligns across 7 bases. Losses at the gene ends were 3 bases for V and 12 bases for J; bases not matched to a gene: 17. The CDR3 has 15 amino acids. Looked up from germline, CDR1 is MGHDK and CDR2 is SYGVNS. In nucleotides, the CDR3 is TGTGCCAGCAGTGATCTCTTAGGTGGCGGGAGAGGTCTGTACTTC. It translates to CASSDLLGGGRGLYF.

This clone was recorded once. A junction boundary mismatches the germline segment, possibly from a read error. V gene TRBV7-9 combines with J gene TRBJ1-3; D possibly corresponds to TRBD1 (5 bases). Per germline, CDR1 SEHNR and CDR2 FQNEAQ (reference sequence). The CDR3 is made up of 17 amino acids. The CDR3 region has the DNA TGTTCCAGCAGCCCCGGAGCAAGCCAGGGTACTGGAAACACCATATATTTT. This encodes CSSSPGASQGTGNTIYF.

This clone occurred once. The V call is TRBV7-2, the J call TRBJ1-3; weak D call: TRBD1 (5 bases). Germline assignment: CDR1 SGHTA and CDR2 FQGNSA. The CDR3 extends over 15 amino acids. V gave up 1 base and J gave up 2 bases, with 9 bases separating them. The CDR3 coding sequence is TGTGCCAGCAGCTTAGATGGGGGGGCTGGAAACACCATATATTTT. It translates to CASSLDGGAGNTIYF. Variable domain in full (rest from reference TRBV7-2 and TRBJ1-3): GAGVSQSPSNKVTEKGKDVELRCDPISGHTALYWYRQSLGQGLEFLIYFQGNSAPDKSGLPSDRFSAERTGGSVSTLTIQRTQQEDSAVYLCASSLDGGAGNTIYFGEGSWLTVV.